This entry features one TCR beta chain sequence. This clonotype came up a few times. What antigen it recognizes has not been identified. No much larger clone is present one base from it, and per-base qualities are unavailable. CDR3 length: 14 amino acids, cysteine to phenylalanine. The read is trimmed to its CDR3 DNA, 42 bases read in frame from base 1. CDR1 and CDR2, looked up from the germline V gene, are SGDLS and YYNGEE. Relative to germline, V is 1 base shorter and J is 5 bases shorter, with 11 bases between their ends. The data belong to a study of T-cell memory formation after mild COVID-19 (dated by TCRdb to the early 2020s). About the investigation overall: Most TCR sequence clusters were specific to one of the two donors. The cohort comprised two young, previously healthy adult volunteers, one female and one male. T-cell clones expanding and contracting after mild COVID-19 in a couple of donors were tracked by longitudinal TCRalpha and TCRbeta repertoire sequencing.

PBMCs were isolated by Ficoll-Paque density gradient centrifugation. The research as a whole found: Some responding clones were detected in pre-infection memory, which suggested that pre-existing cross-reactive memory T cells had joined the SARS-CoV-2 response. Contracting CD4+ clones appeared mostly in the CM and EM memory subsets, whereas CD8+ clones were enriched in EMRA. Balanced CD4/CD8 phenotypes were observed for clones contracting from day 15 to 85, whereas a bias towards CD4+ was observed for a second wave of clones expanding from day 15 to 37. SARS-CoV-2 specificity of the second-wave clones peaking on day 37 was not confirmed. Only a couple of mild cases were covered by the study, and larger cohorts that include severe cases with pre-infection samples were considered necessary.

The run used an Illumina NovaSeq 6000. TCRalpha and TCRbeta cDNA libraries were constructed by 5'RACE with constant-segment primers, with sample barcodes and unique molecular identifiers being introduced. RNA was extracted from every sample with Trizol reagent. Amplification of the libraries took two PCR steps, and the second step added a second sample barcode plus Illumina TruSeq adapters. Sequencing of the libraries was done on an Illumina NovaSeq, producing 2 x 150 bp paired-end reads. The published analysis was carried out like this. The reads were demultiplexed and collapsed into UMI-guided consensus sequences using migec v1.2.7. Using mixcr v2.1.11, UMI consensuses were aligned to TRA and TRB V and J templates and then assembled into clonotypes. Expanded or contracted clonotypes were those called significant by both edgeR and NoisET, with noise models trained on biological replicates. For edgeR calls, the thresholds were a false discovery rate-adjusted p below 0.01 and a log2 fold-change of 1. As an exploratory analysis of dynamics, max-normalized trajectories of the 1000 most abundant clonotypes were examined with PCA combined with hierarchical clustering. Separately sequenced CD4+ and CD8+ repertoires were used to assign the CD4 or CD8 phenotype of responding clones. The public reads were reanalyzed by TCRdb: fastp trimming at Q25, MiXCR alignment, in-frame beta chains only. Under each unique CDR3 protein, matching rows form one entry showing the most common genes and DNA. The V and J calls come from TCRdb's annotation, not from the publication. The sample contains around 300,000 distinct CDR3 sequences, roughly 13% of them found a single time. The ten largest clones capture roughly 20% of the sample.

The sample consisted of PBMCs or a T cell subset sorted from them (not recorded which). The receptor's source is a man aged 18 to 29 who had mild COVID-19 (a few samples of this study predate the infection). The sample titles of this study are shuffled in the database, so cell type and time point are left out; the donor was told from shared clones. The rearranged chain carries TRBV9 and TRBJ2-3; perhaps TRBD2 is the D gene, with 6 bases matching. The bases are TGTGCCAGCAGCGTACGGCGCGGGGTAGATACGCAGTATTTT. Translated, it gives CASSVRRGVDTQYF.